These T cell receptor beta chains were read from a single sample in a study of vaccination and CD4 T cells after COVID-19. TCRdb re-analysed the PCR reads in MiXCR, keeping a single row per CDR3 protein. The sample yields around 8,000 distinct CDR3 sequences, 45% seen once. These receptors lack a known antigen. Sequenced input: CD4+ T cells from blood, cultured in vitro. These TCRs come from a human donor in good health. Both conserved end residues are part of each CDR3. The D gene is left open where the match is weak. The size field is filled for only some rows; it gives once, few, many or a size class.

v_gene,j_gene,d_gene,abundance,len,CDR3aa,CDR3nt
TRBV19,TRBJ2-3,TRBD1,-,13,CASNRGRRATQYF,TGTGCCAGTAATAGGGGGCGAAGGGCTACGCAGTATTTT
TRBV7-8,TRBJ1-2,TRBD1,-,12,CASSWTGNGYTF,TGTGCCAGCAGCTGGACAGGGAATGGCTACACCTTC
TRBV10-1,TRBJ2-2,TRBD1,few,13,CASGTGNTGELFF,TGCGCCAGCGGGACAGGGAACACCGGGGAGCTGTTTTTT
TRBV21-1,TRBJ2-5,-,-,16,CASSTRGRDGVWTQYF,TGTGCCAGCAGCACAAGGGGGAGGGATGGCGTTTGGACCCAGTACTTC
TRBV6-2/TRBV6-3,TRBJ1-1,TRBD1,few,15,CASTRGAGQNTEAFF,TGTGCCAGCACCAGGGGGGCGGGGCAGAACACTGAAGCTTTCTTT
TRBV6-2/TRBV6-3,TRBJ1-5,-,few,17,CASSYIQGGGGDQPQHF,TGTGCCAGCAGTTACATCCAGGGAGGAGGTGGGGATCAGCCCCAGCATTTT
TRBV20-1,TRBJ2-5,TRBD2,few,16,CSVDSGLAGDQETQYF,TGCAGTGTCGACTCGGGACTAGCGGGGGACCAAGAGACCCAGTACTTC
TRBV18,TRBJ1-1,-,-,15,CASSPLSGWRTEAFF,TGTGCCAGCTCACCATTGTCGGGCTGGCGCACTGAAGCTTTCTTT
TRBV7-8,TRBJ1-3,-,-,15,CASSFQGHSGNTIYF,TGTGCCAGCAGCTTTCAGGGCCACTCTGGAAACACCATATATTTT
TRBV7-9,TRBJ1-5,TRBD1,few,15,CASSAGQGVNQPQHF,TGTGCCAGCAGCGCAGGACAGGGGGTGAATCAGCCCCAGCATTTT
TRBV2,TRBJ2-3,-,-,14,CASTGGASTDTQYF,TGTGCCAGCACTGGGGGCGCTAGCACAGATACGCAGTATTTT
TRBV27,TRBJ1-1,-,few,14,CASRLDRLNTEAFF,TGTGCCAGCCGGCTGGATCGACTGAACACTGAAGCTTTCTTT
TRBV25-1,TRBJ1-1,-,-,13,CASSVGGGTEAFF,TGTGCCAGCAGTGTAGGGGGGGGCACTGAAGCTTTCTTT
TRBV7-9,TRBJ2-1,-,-,16,CASSSGQTSLKDEQFF,TGTGCCAGCAGTTCCGGACAGACATCCTTGAAAGATGAGCAGTTCTTC
TRBV10-3,TRBJ2-1,-,few,15,CAISEDGEGYNEQFF,TGTGCCATCAGTGAAGATGGGGAAGGGTACAATGAGCAGTTCTTC
TRBV6-5,TRBJ2-5,TRBD2,few,16,CASSYGSPGGMETQYF,TGTGCCAGCAGTTATGGGTCCCCGGGAGGAATGGAGACCCAGTACTTC